This passage covers 6 T cell receptor beta chains from one sample sequenced in a study of cytomegalovirus exposure and HLA in healthy donors listed by TCRdb under 2017. The library was built by means of the immunoSEQ multiplex PCR assay. For the multiplex PCR, a mixture combining 60 forward primers for TCR Vbeta segments and 13 reverse primers for TCR Jbeta segments was used. TCRdb provides this immuneACCESS table in a form limited to in-frame rearrangements. Some clones are lacking; in checked studies, under half of them reflect an unresolved V gene, and why the rest are absent is not known. The sample table lists some 130,000 clones, 75% to 80% of them with a count of one. Of the sample, roughly 2% is held by the ten largest clones. The sequenced sample was PBMCs. The receptors come from a man aged 25 to 45 in good health and CMV-seronegative.

The gene calls are TRBV9 and TRBJ2-7; a weak D match, TRBD2 (6 bases). CDR3 length equals 15 residues. Germline CDR1 SGDLS, CDR2 YYNGEE. V lost 3 bases and J 0 bases, leaving 13 bases between the germline ends. CDR3 sequence reads: CASSGGSGHSYEQYF. CDR3 nucleotides: TGTGCCAGCAGCGGGGGTAGCGGACACTCCTACGAGCAGTACTTC.

This clone appeared a single time. V usage is TRBV7-3 and J usage is TRBJ1-1, with 10 bases identical to TRBD1. Trimming cost V 4 bases and J 4 bases; bases outside gene matches: 6. Germline V gene sequence: CDR1 SGHTA, CDR2 FQGTGA. CDR3 size: 15 residues. The CDR3 coding sequence is TGTGCCAGCAGCTCTACCGGGACAGGGGTCACTGAAGCTTTCTTT. Translated, it gives CASSSTGTGVTEAFF.

This clone was seen a handful of times. V gene TRBV12-5 combines with J gene TRBJ2-1, with TRBD1 identical over 8 bases. This CDR3 has 17 residues. Trimming cost V 1 base and J 4 bases; bases outside gene matches: 9. CDR1 and CDR2 (germline): LGHNT, FRNRAP. The CDR3 loop is CASGLGRTGLLYNEQFF. For the CDR3, the DNA is TGTGCTAGTGGTTTGGGGCGGACAGGGCTTCTGTACAATGAGCAGTTCTTC.

The rearrangement uses TRBV10-3 and TRBJ2-7; 11 bases are shared with TRBD2. J lost 6 bases, V lost 4 bases, and 14 bases had no gene match. The length of the CDR3 is 17 residues. Germline lookup yields CDR1 ENHRY and CDR2 SYGVKD. This CDR3 reads CAISVNIAGGPPGEQYF. The DNA for the CDR3 is TGTGCCATCAGTGTCAACATAGCGGGAGGGCCTCCTGGCGAGCAGTACTTC.

This clone was picked up one time. The chain uses TRBV27 and TRBJ1-4, with D perhaps TRBD1 (5 bases). CDR1 and CDR2 (germline): MNHEY, SMNVEV (reference sequence). This CDR3 has 14 residues. V lost 2 bases, J lost 4 bases, and 8 bases lay in between. The CDR3 nucleotides are TGTGCCAGCAGTTTACGGGGGGATAATGAAAAACTGTTTTTT. Its translation: CASSLRGDNEKLFF.

This chain joins TRBV9 and TRBJ1-5, with unresolved D. V was clipped by 3 bases and J by 5 bases, with 9 bases between them. From germline, CDR1 is SGDLS and CDR2 YYNGEE. This CDR3 comprises 13 residues. The CDR3, as DNA: TGTGCCAGCAGCGCACGGAGAGATCAGCCCCAGCATTTT. This sequence encodes CASSARRDQPQHF.